This T cell receptor beta chain was profiled in a study of shared clonotypes between healthy human individuals. Unmatched junction bases numbered 16, after V lost 0 bases and J lost 9 bases. This CDR3 contains 17 residues. Germline CDR1 SGHAT, CDR2 FQNNGV. Only CD45RO-negative cells positively selected for CCR7 counted as naive CD8 cells, so terminally differentiated effector memory CD45RA+ cells were excluded. Profiled with immunoSEQ multiplex PCR; TCRdb holds only in-frame clones, not every one. The table has some 2.1 million clones, approximately 94% seen once; the top ten hold roughly 1%. The rearrangement joins TRBV11-2 to TRBJ2-7, with 8 bases aligning to TRBD1. The sequenced sample was naive CD8+ T cells sorted from blood. The sequence came from a man between 18 and 35 years old in good health. CDR3 in amino acids: CASSLETGAMITNGQYF. The CDR3 DNA follows: TGTGCCAGCAGCTTAGAGACAGGGGCTATGATCACTAACGGGCAGTACTTC.